The present T cell receptor (beta chain) was sequenced within a study of T-cell reconstitution after alpha-beta-depleted transplantation in children. Germline assignment: CDR1 SGHTA and CDR2 FQGNSA. The V end was cut by 6 bases, the J end by 0 bases, with 8 bases between. The CDR3 spans 14 residues. This clonotype was recorded at least ten times. The TCRbeta library incorporated unique molecular identifiers. TCRdb independently ran MiXCR on the PCR reads; one entry per CDR3 protein. The table has about 72,000 distinct CDR3 sequences, around 7.9% seen once. Source: PBMCs from the stem cell graft donor, taken from the stem cell graft. This clonotype was obtained from a human donor who donated a stem cell graft to a child with acute lymphoblastic leukemia. J is TRBJ1-4 and V is TRBV7-2; perhaps TRBD1 as D (5 bases). The CDR3 DNA reads TGTGCCAGCAGGCCGACAGCAACTAATGAAAAACTGTTTTTT. This sequence encodes CASRPTATNEKLFF.